The sequence of this TCR beta chain was determined in a study of cytomegalovirus exposure and HLA in healthy donors (dated by TCRdb to 2017 to 2019). Study-wide context: According to an earlier analysis of 550 to 750 of the donors, 150 million to 200 million T cells yielded some 110 million unique TCR beta sequences and 276 Gb of sequence data. Approximately 300 gigabases of sequencing data and roughly 80 million unique TCR sequences made up an early release that covered roughly 670 HLA-typed donors. Among the roughly 400 genotyped donors, about 85% belonged to the genetic ancestry cluster associated with self-reported Caucasian donors. The study was designed to test whether signatures of past pathogen exposure could be identified by cataloging public T cell receptors. The study profiled the T cell repertoires of approximately 700 subjects by immunosequencing and related them to cytomegalovirus serostatus. In addition to the first cohort of 666 subjects, a separate validation cohort of 120 different subjects was used. The study combined high-throughput TCR immunosequencing, statistical association of individual TCRs with disease status, and machine learning to predict cytomegalovirus infection status. To study patterns of TCR occurrence, a later analysis re-analyzed previously published TCR beta repertoires from hundreds of donors and added high-resolution HLA genotyping. Rather than using new phenotypic data, the later analysis identified candidate immune exposures from TCR beta sequences and from how often those sequences occurred across donors. In an earlier analysis of roughly 580 of the donors, high-throughput TCR beta sequencing was used to judge whether each TCR beta V gene segment behaved as functional or pseudogenic. Donor age, sex, ethnicity and CMV serostatus were compiled alongside the repertoire data. A later genetic analysis used genome-wide SNP genotypes for about 60% of the roughly 670 donors, treating that subset as a discovery cohort. Every repertoire in the discovery cohort had been generated on one and the same sequencing platform. HLA typing included class I and class II loci at four-digit resolution. Typing coverage differed by locus: A, B, C, DRB1 and DQB1 were typed in about 629-640 donors, DQA1 in 522, DPA1 in approximately 610, and DPB1 in around 490. Because of strong linkage in the cohort, roughly five DR-DQ haplotypes were treated as single units for association and clustering. Among some 400 genotyped donors of the cohort, an average of approximately 240,000 unique TCR beta nucleotide sequences was sequenced per donor, of which about 19% were non-productive.

Study-wide findings and limitations: Correlated functional status among segregating V segments might be attributable to linkage disequilibrium, but an unknown experimental factor could not be ruled out. In a later analysis, the rate of TCR association differed among HLA loci, with DRB1 alleles having the most associated TCRs and HLA-C alleles having the fewest. The authors suggested that the approach could potentially be extended to other disease states and immunological phenotypes. Several of the top co-occurrence clusters appeared to be linked to parvovirus B19, influenza, CMV and Epstein-Barr virus, according to a later analysis. Across donors, most TCR sequences were observed very rarely, whereas some public TCRs were present in many individuals. This cohort had only TCR beta chains sequenced, and the lack of alpha or paired-chain data limited which features could be detected. Because the 87-base-pair reads could not distinguish some IMGT-functional V segments, including TRBV6-2 and TRBV6-3, those segments were excluded. An association between a missense DCLRE1C variant and V-gene and J-gene trimming of TCR beta chains was found in a later genetic analysis and replicated in an independent cohort. Because HLA typing was missing for some donors at each locus, association tests included only the typed subset. Presence/absence analyses assumed roughly uniform sequencing depth across donors, an assumption that may not hold. When HLA alleles, especially DR and DQ, strongly co-occurred, attributing TCR associations to individual alleles was difficult. Cytomegalovirus status was reported to be diagnosed by the classifier with high specificity and sensitivity in both the original and validation cohorts. In a later analysis, HLA-associated TCR beta chains were found to be more clonally expanded and to have lower generation probabilities than equally common non-associated chains. Compared with the 666-donor mean, donors in an Asian-associated ancestry cluster had fewer N-insertions in productive TCRs, according to a later genetic analysis. A further reported finding was that TCR beta sequences accurately predicted the HLA-A and HLA-B alleles for most subjects in the first cohort. In the study, approximately 150 TCR beta chains were listed as associated with cytomegalovirus. A cluster of highly shared sequence variants was judged likely to be a technical artifact of the sequencing pipeline. Specific HLA alleles were associated with 15,000 to 20,000 TCR beta sequences at a false discovery rate of 0.05 in a later analysis. Most CMV-associated TCR beta chains appeared to be HLA-restricted in a later analysis, and the HLA associations seemed to be driven largely by CMV exposure. An earlier analysis of approximately 540 of the donors showed that most TCR beta V segments appeared in productive rearrangements either about 87% or about 30% of the time, which broadly matched IMGT annotations. The only immune exposure information available for the cohort was CMV serostatus. Because counts were too low, roughly 18 rarely observed V segments, including chromosome 9 orphons, were left out of the earlier analysis of about 620 of the donors. In vitro tests confirmed that a few of the cytomegalovirus-associated TCR beta chains recognize cytomegalovirus antigens.

As concerns this clone: Its antigen is still unknown. Base qualities were left out, and no much larger clone turns up one base away.

In total, approximately 690 healthy bone marrow donors made up the cohort. Cohort members were all nominally healthy when sampled, although unrecorded immune exposures were likely present. The donor tested CMV seropositive, placing the donor among the roughly 300 seropositive members of the cohort. A peripheral blood sample was collected from each donor, and TCR beta sequencing was performed on peripheral blood mononuclear cells. Genomic DNA extraction from the blood cell samples was performed with the Qiagen DNeasy Blood Extraction Kit. The CDR1 and CDR2 encoded by the germline V gene are SGHTS and YDEGEE. V loses 4 bases at its end and J loses 0 bases; junction bases beyond the gene matches: 11. From the cysteine through the phenylalanine, the CDR3 covers 18 amino acids. The DNA shown is the 54-base CDR3, in frame from base 1. The method was the immunoSEQ multiplex PCR assay. The multiplex PCR relied on a mix of 60 forward primers for TCR Vbeta segments and 13 reverse primers for TCR Jbeta segments. The CDR3 region of rearranged TCR beta genes was amplified from genomic DNA with a multiplex PCR assay. The amplified TCR beta libraries were sequenced on the Illumina HiSeq System as 87-base-pair reads. Per the original workflow: A later analysis counted approximately 76 million unique TCR beta chains across the 600 to 850 repertoires, and 10 million to 12 million of these chains were shared by at least two donors. To remove PCR and sequencing errors, raw reads were error-corrected and collapsed into unique sequences using a nearest-neighbor algorithm that merged closely related sequences. Alignment of CDR3 sequences to IMGT reference sequences was used to assign V, D and J gene segments. Each retained sequence needed at least a six-nucleotide match to both a V gene segment and a J gene segment. Rearrangements were classified as productive when the CDR3 lacked stop codons and remained in frame with V and J, and all other rearrangements were classified as non-productive. Following IMGT convention, CDR3 was defined as the stretch from the second conserved V-encoded cysteine up to the conserved J-encoded phenylalanine. The earlier analysis of more than 450 of the donors excluded sequences that lacked an unambiguous match to a single V gene segment. An earlier analysis of about 600 of the donors called V segments functional above 56.7% productive rearrangements and segregating when the between-donor standard deviation exceeded 5%. A statistical classification framework was built for diagnosing cytomegalovirus status from the catalog of TCR beta chain sequences. In a later analysis, TCR nucleotide sequences were compared against IMGT/GENE-DB human TR gene sequences so that V and J genes could be assigned. A later analysis assigned CDR3 sequences and most-parsimonious VDJ recombination scenarios with the TCRdist pipeline. In a later analysis, each TCR beta chain was defined by its CDR3 amino acid sequence together with its V-gene family, and reads without a unique V-gene family were excluded. As a way to deal with suspected cross-contamination and a sequencing artifact, a later analysis dropped 592 nucleotide sequences that were highly shared and had low generation probability. A later analysis calculated a clonal expansion index for each public chain from normalized within-repertoire ranks of inferred template counts. In a later analysis, generation probabilities were computed with a VDJ recombination model fitted to out-of-frame rearrangements, and the resulting probabilities were checked against IGoR. In a later analysis, TCR-TCR, TCR-HLA and TCR-CMV co-occurrence was scored with hypergeometric tests, and a repertoire-size bias correction was applied to TCR pairs. In a later analysis, false discovery rates were estimated by permuting HLA or CMV assignments 20 times. In a later analysis, co-occurring TCRs were grouped using DBSCAN, and TCRdist sequence similarity was added for clustering within HLA-allele-positive subsets. For co-occurrence clustering, repertoires with fewer than 30,000 or more than 120,000 public chains were excluded, along with five or six repertoires with anomalous nucleotide sharing. In TCRdb, the immuneACCESS table is reduced to in-frame sequences with V and J assigned. These tables do not hold every clone; where another copy was compared, an unresolved V gene accounts for under half, and the others remain unexplained. Clone size and the V and J calls come from that table; the DNA yielded D and trimming. For this sample the table gives under 200,000 clones, of which about 13% were detected only once. Approximately 8.4% of the sample comes from the top ten.

The receptor comes from a man in his forties or fifties in good health and CMV-seropositive. In this chain, TRBV5-8 is recombined with TRBJ1-1; TRBD1 agrees with 11 junctional bases. The sequenced sample was PBMCs. The DNA sequence is TGTGCCAGCAGCGGAGGGACAGGGGGAATTCGAATGAACACTGAAGCTTTCTTT. This codes for CASSGGTGGIRMNTEAFF.